The 11 T cell receptor beta chains below come from one sample, sequenced in a study of T-cell reconstitution after alpha-beta-depleted transplantation in children listed by TCRdb under 2016. Interpreted using the paper, the treatment or condition label stands for: allogeneic hematopoietic cell transplantation with graft depleted of TCRalphabeta T cells and CD19 B cells. The library was produced with PCR. The instrument was an Illumina HiSeq 2500. Molecular barcoding was employed in the preparation of TCR libraries, with unique molecular identifiers being used to normalize TCRbeta repertoire quantification. TCRdb trimmed public reads at Q25 via fastp, called clones via MiXCR and kept in-frame beta chains. Rows are combined by CDR3 protein, so each entry shows the most common genes and DNA. This sample holds around 670,000 distinct CDR3 sequences; approximately 14% were observed only once. The ten most abundant clones make up roughly 0.84% of the sample.

Sequenced material: PBMCs, taken before TCRalphabeta/CD19-depleted stem cell transplant. The receptors were sampled from a girl between 2 and 10 years old with congenital amegakaryocytic thrombocytopenia, due to receive a stem cell transplant.

This clonotype appeared many times. The V gene is TRBV12-3 or TRBV12-4, the J gene TRBJ2-3; TRBD2 matches 13 bases. Trimming cost V 5 bases and J 6 bases; bases outside gene matches: 8. The CDR3 has 16 residues. Written as DNA, the CDR3 is TGTGCCAGCAGTCGGACTAGCGGGAGTCGGTCGGATACGCAGTATTTT. It translates to CASSRTSGSRSDTQYF.

The table lists this clonotype with a count of one. Mismatch with germline at one junction end may stem from a read error. The V call is TRBV7-8, the J call TRBJ2-5, with a weak D call TRBD2 (5 bases). Germline CDR1 and CDR2: SGHVS and FQNEAQ. The CDR3 runs to 17 residues. DNA for the CDR3: TGTTCCAGCACCTTTGACGGGGTGCCTCCAATTGTTGAGACCCAGTACTTC. Translation: CSSTFDGVPPIVETQYF. The whole variable domain, remainder taken from reference TRBV7-8 and TRBJ2-5, is GAGVSQSPRYKVAKRGQDVALRCDPISGHVSLFWYQQALGQGPEFLTYFQNEAQLDKSGLPSDRFFAERPEGSVSTLKIQRTQQEDSAVYLCSSTFDGVPPIVETQYFGPGTRLLVL.

This clonotype was counted many times. V gene TRBV29-1 combines with J gene TRBJ2-5; 8 bases align to TRBD1. After removal of 0 bases from V and 2 bases from J, the junction contained 5 bases not matched to a gene. CDR1 SQVTM and CDR2 ANQGSEA come from the germline V gene. This CDR3 region has 15 residues. CDR3 DNA: TGCAGCGTTGAAGATTCAGGGGGCTGGCAAGAGACCCAGTACTTC. Its translation is CSVEDSGGWQETQYF.

This clonotype has only a few counts. This chain links TRBV2 with TRBJ2-1; perhaps TRBD2 as D (5 bases). Looked up from germline, CDR1 is SNHLY and CDR2 is FYNNEI. Deletions cut 7 bases from V and 5 bases from J, with 12 bases between. The CDR3 extends over 13 amino acids. The CDR3 nucleotides read TGTGCCAGCATTTTGCGGGCGGACAATGAGCAGTTCTTC. Residues: CASILRADNEQFF.

Concerning this clonotype: A read error is possible here, since a much larger clone lies one base away. The chain carries TRBV5-1 and TRBJ2-1, with 7 bases aligning to TRBD2. This CDR3 contains 15 residues. Germline V gene data show CDR1 as SGHRS and CDR2 as YFSETQ. V shed 6 bases, J shed 2 bases, and the junction held 8 bases outside the gene matches. CDR3 sequence: CASITGLDTYNEQFF. For the CDR3, the DNA is TGCGCCAGCATCACCGGACTAGATACCTACAATGAGCAGTTCTTC.

The rearrangement links TRBV3-1 to TRBJ2-1; D uncertain. Germline CDR1 and CDR2: LGHDT and YNNKEL (reference sequence). V dropped 8 bases and J dropped 8 bases, with 13 bases sitting between them. This CDR3 is 12 amino acids long. The CDR3 nucleotides are TGTGCCAGCCCGGCCTATATCCATGAGCAGTTCTTC. It encodes CASPAYIHEQFF.

The chain couples TRBV7-8 to TRBJ1-2; D not resolved. CDR1 is SGHVS and CDR2 is FQNEAQ in the germline V gene. Trimming took 4 bases from V and 5 from J, leaving 14 bases between them. The CDR3 extends over 14 amino acids. The CDR3 bases are TGTGCCAGCAGCTCTACACGGTTGGGGTATGGCTACACCTTC. Translation: CASSSTRLGYGYTF.

The chain carries TRBV9 and TRBJ2-7; TRBD1 agrees at 8 bases. The germline gives CDR1 SGDLS, CDR2 YYNGEE. The CDR3 runs to 14 residues. The V segment lost 4 bases and the J segment 5 bases; nucleotides outside the gene matches: 8. The CDR3 DNA is TGTGCCAGCAGCCGTCGGGGGACAGGAGACGAGCAGTACTTC. Protein product: CASSRRGTGDEQYF.

V usage is TRBV5-1 and J usage is TRBJ2-7; 10 bases fit TRBD1. V trimming: 4 bases; J trimming: 3 bases; junction bases outside the gene matches: 4. This CDR3 region has 14 residues. The V gene's germline CDR1 is SGHRS and CDR2 YFSETQ. In nucleotides, the CDR3 is TGCGCCAGCAGCCCGAGGACAGGGGGCTACGAGCAGTACTTC. This sequence encodes CASSPRTGGYEQYF.

The chain has TRBV11-2 and TRBJ1-5; D unresolved. Trimming removed 5 bases from V and 9 bases from J, with 14 bases in between. The CDR3 contains 13 residues. Germline assignment: CDR1 SGHAT and CDR2 FQNNGV. The CDR3 DNA reads TGTGCCAGCAGCCCGGGTGAGGCGGGGCCCCAGCATTTT. Translated: CASSPGEAGPQHF.

This clonotype was seen ten or more times. The chain carries TRBV5-6 and TRBJ2-3; D is uncertain. This CDR3 has 15 residues. CDR1 is SGHDT and CDR2 is YYEEEE in the germline V gene. V lost 0 bases, J lost 2 bases, and 10 bases lay in between. CDR3 in DNA: TGTGCCAGCAGCTTGGGGAAGGTGTCCACAGATACGCAGTATTTT. This gives the protein CASSLGKVSTDTQYF.